This T cell receptor (beta chain) is from a study of T cell responses to AZD1222 COVID-19 vaccine. The study, taken as a whole, reports: Clonal diversity was possibly underestimated; the donors were predominantly white British and more often female.

Germline V gene lookup returns CDR1 MNHEY and CDR2 SMNVEV (reference sequence). The CDR3 has 13 residues. The ends were cut back, 6 bases at V and 3 bases at J, with 9 bases in the middle. Sequencing was performed with immunoSEQ multiplex PCR; in TCRdb, only in-frame clones are kept and a portion is missing. The profile covers 120,000 or so clones, with roughly 87% appearing a single time and 1.4% to 1.5% taken by the ten largest. To note about this clone: Antigen: not known.

This chain joins TRBV27 and TRBJ1-5, with D uncertain. Material: peripheral blood, obtained on day 0 of AZD1222 vaccination. This receptor was obtained from an adult in good health. CDR3 DNA sequence: TGTGCCAGCAGCCTATCCCCCAATCAGCCCCAGCATTTT. The encoded protein is CASSLSPNQPQHF.